One sample yielded the 9 T cell receptor beta chains listed below, sequenced in a study of blood T cell repertoires in COVID-19. The repertoire was sequenced with immunoSEQ multiplex PCR; TCRdb's copy has only in-frame clones and lacks some. The profile shows fewer than 55,000 clones, 68% of them singletons. What was sequenced was peripheral blood. These receptors originate from a woman between 65 and 79 years old with acute or convalescent COVID-19.

CDR3 region: CASSQGDTEAFF. In nucleotides, the CDR3 is TGTGCCAGCAGCCAGGGGGACACTGAAGCTTTCTTT. The chain combines TRBV7-9 with TRBJ1-1; 7 bases align to TRBD1. V trimming: 5 bases; J trimming: 3 bases; junction bases outside the gene matches: 0. The CDR3 length is 12 residues. Germline V gives CDR1 SEHNR, CDR2 FQNEAQ (reference sequence).

This sequence joins TRBV7-9 and TRBJ2-3; possible D gene TRBD2, 6 bases. The CDR3 has 18 residues. Germline V gene data show CDR1 as SEHNR and CDR2 as FQNEAQ (reference sequence). V lost 0 bases and J 2 bases, leaving 18 bases between the germline ends. The DNA of the CDR3 is TGTGCCAGCAGCTTAGCTCCAGGGACTCGGCGATACACAGATACGCAGTATTTT. This translates into CASSLAPGTRRYTDTQYF.

This chain connects TRBV12-2 to TRBJ1-2; no check of the table's D call, TRBD1, against the DNA was made. TRBV12-2 counts as a pseudogene. The CDR3 covers 20 residues. DNA of the CDR3: TGTGCAAGTCGCTTCCCCGAACCCCCTCGGGGACAACAACCCTCGTATGGCTACACCTTC. Its protein product is CASRFPEPPRGQQPSYGYTF.

A few counts support this clone. This chain uses TRBV15 with TRBJ2-4, with a tentative D call TRBD1 (5 bases). Trimming removed 0 bases at V and 9 bases at J, with 12 bases between. Germline CDR1 reads LNHNV; CDR2 reads YYDKDF (reference sequence). The CDR3 consists of 14 residues. The CDR3 DNA reads as TGTGCCACCAGCAGAGATCTTGGGGCAAGCATTCAGTACTTC. Translating it yields CATSRDLGASIQYF.

The chain employs TRBV6-5 and TRBJ1-3; the D is unclear. Germline V gene sequence: CDR1 MNHEY, CDR2 SVGAGI. This CDR3 spans 13 amino acids. V lost 4 bases and J lost 0, with 4 bases in between. For the CDR3, the DNA is TGTGCCAGCAGTTTTAGCTCTGGAAACACCATATATTTT. Its protein product is CASSFSSGNTIYF.

This clone turned up a few times. V usage is TRBV4-1 and J usage is TRBJ1-4; 7 nucleotides agree with TRBD1. The trim removed 4 bases at V and 8 bases at J, leaving 10 bases unmatched. Germline assignment: CDR1 MGHRA and CDR2 YSYEKL. This CDR3 has 15 amino acids. As DNA, the CDR3 is TGCGCCAGCAGCCCTCCGGACAGGCTGGGGGAAAAACTGTTTTTT. Translating it yields CASSPPDRLGEKLFF.

The J gene is TRBJ1-4, the V gene TRBV5-4, with 8 bases identical to TRBD1. V shed 4 bases and J 15 bases; nucleotides not matched to a gene: 8. The length of the CDR3 is 12 residues. Germline V CDR1 and CDR2: SGHNT, YYREEE (reference sequence). CDR3 nucleotides: TGTGCCAGCAGCACGGACAGGGAGAGGTTGTTTTTT. It translates to CASSTDRERLFF. Complete variable domain (other parts from reference TRBV5-4 and TRBJ1-4): ETGVTQSPTHLIKTRGQQVTLRCSSQSGHNTVSWYQQALGQGPQFIFQYYREEENGRGNFPPRFSGLQFPNYSSELNVNALELDDSALYLCASSTDRERLFFGSGTQLSVL.

This clone was found once. The chain's CDR3 is CASSIGRQHYGYTF. The CDR3 DNA is TGTGCCAGTAGTATAGGACGACAGCACTATGGCTACACCTTC. The rearrangement joins TRBV19 to TRBJ1-2, with D tentatively TRBD1 (5 bases). V gave up 1 base and J gave up 3 bases, with 9 bases separating them. The V gene's germline CDR1 is LNHDA and CDR2 SQIVND (reference sequence). The CDR3 covers 14 residues.

The chain couples TRBV28 to TRBJ1-1; TRBD1 is a possible D gene (6 bases). This CDR3 is 15 amino acids long. CDR1 and CDR2 (germline): MDHEN, SYDVKM. Trimming cost V 2 bases and J 7 bases, with 17 bases left between them. CDR3 in DNA: TGTGCCAGCAGTTTACGAGCCAGGGGCTACGATGAAGCTTTCTTT. Translation gives CASSLRARGYDEAFF.